These 2 T cell receptor beta chains were sequenced from one sample in a study of shared clonotypes between healthy human individuals. Clones were sequenced by immunoSEQ multiplex PCR, and TCRdb holds only the in-frame ones, with some missing. Of 850,000 to 1,200,000 clones listed, roughly 70% are singletons. Sequences were obtained from memory CD4+ T cells sorted from blood. Subset given: CD45RA-negative fraction. These receptor sequences come from a man aged 18 to 29 in good health.

The chain combines TRBV27 with TRBJ1-6; perhaps TRBD1 as D (5 bases). This CDR3 has 15 residues. V was clipped by 5 bases and J by 6 bases, with 14 bases between them. CDR1 is MNHEY, CDR2 SMNVEV, per germline (reference sequence). The CDR3 spells CASSGPGTSNSPLHF. Here the CDR3 DNA reads TGTGCCAGCAGTGGTCCAGGGACTAGTAATTCACCCCTCCACTTT.

V is TRBV19 and J is TRBJ2-3; D remains unclear. The CDR3 consists of 15 residues. V was cut by 1 base and J by 6 bases, with 14 bases left in between. CDR1 is LNHDA, CDR2 SQIVND, per germline (reference sequence). The CDR3 bases are TGTGCCAGTAGTATAGCCGTCCAAGGGTGGGATACGCAGTATTTT. This sequence encodes CASSIAVQGWDTQYF.